This T cell receptor (beta chain) was identified during a study of T cells in Graves' hyperthyroidism and ophthalmopathy. The overall study: Before any treatment, at initial diagnosis, peripheral blood was collected.

Study-level results: A 13 V-J signature model discriminated ophthalmopathy versus stable hyperthyroidism.

This clonotype was seen repeatedly, ten times or more. Its antigen is as yet unknown. TCR beta CDR3 sequences were amplified from RNA transcripts. A first-round RT-PCR of the TCR CDR3 used the HTBI primer set. TCRdb ran MiXCR on the multiplex PCR reads and lists one entry per CDR3 protein. The sample lists 300,000 to 450,000 distinct CDR3 sequences; approximately 15% were seen once. Trimming left V 5 bases short and J 2 bases short, with 12 bases between. The CDR3 covers 15 residues. Per germline, CDR1 MNHNS and CDR2 SASEGT. Uncontrolled infection, other autoimmune disease, pregnancy or lactation led to exclusion.

The sample consisted of blood. This rearrangement joins TRBV6-1 to TRBJ2-2, with D maybe TRBD2 (5 bases). The origin of this receptor is a woman aged 18-35 years with Graves' hyperthyroidism that later progressed to Graves' ophthalmopathy. CDR3 protein: CASSPADGNTGELFF. The CDR3, as DNA: TGTGCCAGCAGTCCAGCGGACGGAAACACCGGGGAGCTGTTTTTT.